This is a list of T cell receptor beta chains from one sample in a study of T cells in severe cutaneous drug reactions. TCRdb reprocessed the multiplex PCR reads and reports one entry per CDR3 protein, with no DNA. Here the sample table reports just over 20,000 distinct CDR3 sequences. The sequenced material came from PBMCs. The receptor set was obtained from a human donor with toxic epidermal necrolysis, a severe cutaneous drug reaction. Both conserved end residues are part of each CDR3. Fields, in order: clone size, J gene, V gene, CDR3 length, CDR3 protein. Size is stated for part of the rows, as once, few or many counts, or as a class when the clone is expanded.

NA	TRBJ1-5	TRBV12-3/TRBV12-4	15	CASSPQVIGNQPQHF
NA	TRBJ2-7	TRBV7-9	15	CASSLMRAGRYEQYF
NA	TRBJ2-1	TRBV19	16	CASSWTSGAAYNEQFF
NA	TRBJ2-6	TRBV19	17	CASSPARAISGANVLTF
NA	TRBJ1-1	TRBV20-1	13	CSAKTGGFSEAFF
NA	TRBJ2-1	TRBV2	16	CAYRLAGGFSYNEQFF
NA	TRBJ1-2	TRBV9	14	CASSVDRGASGYTF
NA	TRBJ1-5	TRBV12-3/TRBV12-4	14	CASSRGQGNQPQHF
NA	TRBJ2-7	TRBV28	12	CAAVSGTGEQYF
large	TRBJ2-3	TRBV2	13	CASSLDYTDTQYF
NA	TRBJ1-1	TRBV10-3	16	CAISEGQLTSNTEAFF
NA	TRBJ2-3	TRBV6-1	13	CASRTSGTDTQYF
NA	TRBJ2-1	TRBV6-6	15	CASRPQGPPYNEQFF
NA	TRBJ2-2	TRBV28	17	CASSFGLAGPNTGELFF
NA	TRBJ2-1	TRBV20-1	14	CSAWQRPDYNEQFF
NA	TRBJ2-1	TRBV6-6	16	CASSLGEGETYNEQFF
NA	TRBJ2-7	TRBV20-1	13	CSASVAGGGEQYF
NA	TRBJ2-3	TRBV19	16	CASSIAPGRYGDTQYF
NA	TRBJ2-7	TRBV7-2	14	CASSSDNGDYEQYF
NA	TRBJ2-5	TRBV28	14	CASSPTYREETQYF
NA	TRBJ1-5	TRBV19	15	CASSNRQARNQPQHF
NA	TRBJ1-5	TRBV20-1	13	CSARGTGNQPQHF
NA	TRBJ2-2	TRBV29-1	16	CSVRSPGTGNTGELFF
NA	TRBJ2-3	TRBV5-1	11	CASSLGDTQYF
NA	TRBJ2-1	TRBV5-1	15	CASSLGQGQMNEQFF
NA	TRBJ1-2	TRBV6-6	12	CASSSTDNGYTF
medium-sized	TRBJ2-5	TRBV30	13	CAWSVDGTAAQYF
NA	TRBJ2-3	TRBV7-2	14	CASSLGGRADTQYF
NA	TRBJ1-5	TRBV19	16	CASTTIRGFHDQPQHF
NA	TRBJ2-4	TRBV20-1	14	CSARDHRGKNIQYF
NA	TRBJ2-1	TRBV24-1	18	CATSDWAPSGRTPGEQFF
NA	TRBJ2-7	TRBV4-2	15	CASSQGGHSSYEQYF
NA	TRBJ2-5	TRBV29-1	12	CSVGTAQETQYF
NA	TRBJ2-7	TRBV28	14	CASSMASGTYEQYF
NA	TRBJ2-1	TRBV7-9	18	CASSPTSGRAGNYNEQFF
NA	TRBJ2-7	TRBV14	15	CASSQGGGASYEQYF
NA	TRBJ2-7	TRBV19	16	CASSPWVGQGTYEQYF
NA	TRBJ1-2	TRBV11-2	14	CASSLTKANYGYTF
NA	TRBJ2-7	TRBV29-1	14	CSVVTSGDSYEQYF
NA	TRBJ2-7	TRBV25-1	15	CASSEPGWDSYEQYF
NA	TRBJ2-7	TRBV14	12	CASSHAPVEQYF
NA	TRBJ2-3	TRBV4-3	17	CASSQDPSGSVADTQYF
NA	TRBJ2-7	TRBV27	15	CASSPRVADFYEQYF
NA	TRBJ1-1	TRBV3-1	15	CASSPEYPGGTEAFF
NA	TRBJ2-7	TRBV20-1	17	CSARQTSGRPTYYEQYF
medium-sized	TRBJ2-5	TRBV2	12	CASRDSAETQYF
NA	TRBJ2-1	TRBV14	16	CASSKSGTSFYNEQFF
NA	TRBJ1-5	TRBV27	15	CASSRTAYSNQPQHF
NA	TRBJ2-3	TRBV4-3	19	CASSHPADYQRTSTDTQYF
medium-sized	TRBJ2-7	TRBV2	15	CASSRSSTSSYEQYF
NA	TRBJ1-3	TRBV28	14	CASSFKVFGNTIYF
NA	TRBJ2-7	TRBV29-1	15	CSVEGEGPSPYEQYF
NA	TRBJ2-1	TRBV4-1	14	CASSQSAGAFEQFF
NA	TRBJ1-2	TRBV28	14	CASSLARTGSGYTF
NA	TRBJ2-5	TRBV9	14	CASSVAGSQETQYF